These T cell receptor beta chains were read from a single sample in a study of T cells in Graves' hyperthyroidism and ophthalmopathy. In TCRdb, the multiplex PCR reads were re-called with MiXCR into one record per CDR3 protein. The sample shows 700,000 to 850,000 distinct CDR3 sequences, approximately 36% of them seen only once. Sequenced: blood. The receptors originated from a woman in her thirties or forties with Graves' hyperthyroidism. Each CDR3 is given without its conserved first and last residue.

TRBV9 ASSGGGFSGEQY
TRBV5-1 ASSVLGRTSSGNTIY
TRBV20-1 SAKTDRGQSETQY
TRBV28 ASSSRGSEYEQY
TRBV10-3 AISEPRMDSPLH
TRBV13 ASSLASLRETQY
TRBV20-1 SALDSYGQY
TRBV5-1 ASSRNPGSNQPQH
TRBV7-9 ASSFLFSGVMDTGELF
TRBV12-3/TRBV12-4 ASSLQGSTEAF
TRBV12-3/TRBV12-4 ASNLRQAANTEAF
TRBV6-5 ASSFSLGEYYGYT
TRBV9 ASSGRDSLSYEQY
TRBV6-2/TRBV6-3 ASTSWTGETQY
TRBV20-1 SAMWETQY
TRBV20-1 SAQGPPTVSDEKLF
TRBV12-3/TRBV12-4 ASSLRAGRNQPQH
TRBV19 ASSIGSGGTEAF
TRBV6-5 ATYRANEQY
TRBV20-1 SAMGLAGHVRVETQY
TRBV7-9 ASSLMIGAGELF
TRBV4-3 ASSQVSEPGELF
TRBV10-3 AISEPGQRSSYEQY
TRBV20-1 SARDWTVPQAF
TRBV10-3 AISESGQGVYEQY
TRBV2 ASSGDGPNTGELF
TRBV7-2 ASRSLQSDTQY
TRBV4-3 ASSQEGGLYGYT
TRBV5-8 ASSPGQGIIYEQY